This entry features one TCR beta chain sequence. Its antigen is unidentified. These data come from a study of cytomegalovirus exposure and HLA in healthy donors. Study-level information: Early released data comprised around 80 million unique TCRs from HLA-typed donors. Study-wide results and caveats: Reportedly, a later analysis found an Asian-associated ancestry cluster had fewer N-insertions than the approximately 600-donor mean. Earlier results showed most TCR beta V segments being productive about 87% or about 30% of the time.

It was with 60 Vbeta and 13 Jbeta primers that the PCR ran. Here immunoSEQ multiplex PCR was the method, and the copy in TCRdb shows in-frame clones only, minus some. Of 200,000 to 250,000 clones in the sample, less than 85% were seen once. This CDR3 has 15 amino acids. The junction had 3 bases not matched to a gene; V was cut back by 0 bases and J by 3 bases. The germline CDR1 and CDR2 sequences are SGHNT and YYREEE (reference sequence). The clonotype originates from a man between 18 and 35 years old in good health and CMV-seronegative. The chain links TRBV5-4 to TRBJ2-7; TRBD2 matches 10 bases. Sequences were obtained from PBMCs. CDR3 protein: CASSLGTSGIYEQYF. In DNA, the CDR3 is TGTGCCAGCAGCTTGGGAACTAGCGGGATCTACGAGCAGTACTTC.